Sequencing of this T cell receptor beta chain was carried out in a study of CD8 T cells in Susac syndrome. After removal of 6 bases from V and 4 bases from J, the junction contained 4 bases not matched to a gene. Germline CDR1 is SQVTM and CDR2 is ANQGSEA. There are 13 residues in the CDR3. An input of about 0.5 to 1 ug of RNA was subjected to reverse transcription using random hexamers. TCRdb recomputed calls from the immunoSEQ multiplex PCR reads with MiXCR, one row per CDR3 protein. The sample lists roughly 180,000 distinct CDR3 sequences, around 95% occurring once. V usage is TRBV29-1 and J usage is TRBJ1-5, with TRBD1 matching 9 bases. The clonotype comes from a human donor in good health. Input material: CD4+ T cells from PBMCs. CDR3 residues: CSVTGTGNQPQHF. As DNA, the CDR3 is TGCAGCGTGACCGGGACAGGGAATCAGCCCCAGCATTTT.